The 27 T cell receptor beta chains given below trace back to one sample, sequenced in a study of human T cells and chemical hapten exposure. Time point indicated: patch test 2, 6 weeks after DPC sensitization. Regarding treatment: therapeutic diphenylcyclopropenone sensitization with weekly scalp DPC. Each CDR3 protein gets one entry after TCRdb re-called the RACE reads with MiXCR. This sample has some 100,000 distinct CDR3 sequences, with 9.3% found just once. This sample comprised whole blood, obtained in connection with sensitization to the hapten diphenylcyclopropenone (DPC). These receptors were collected from a woman in her forties with alopecia areata. Some clones in this sample may be carry-over from other donors' samples.

This clonotype was recorded many times. J is TRBJ2-5 and V is TRBV9, with 7 bases lining up with TRBD1. The CDR3 runs 14 residues. V dropped 0 bases and J dropped 5; count of bases not matched to a gene: 4. CDR1 and CDR2 from the germline V gene are SGDLS and YYNGEE. CDR3 DNA: TGTGCCAGCAGCGTAGGGACAGGTCCTGAGACCCAGTACTTC. Protein sequence: CASSVGTGPETQYF.

To note about this clonotype: With a much larger clone just one base away, this may be a read error. The chain combines TRBV28 with TRBJ1-1; D gene ambiguous. This CDR3 is built from 11 residues. V was clipped by 6 bases and J by 1 base, with 3 bases between them. Germline V gene data show CDR1 as MDHEN and CDR2 as SYDVKM. CDR3: CASRWNTEAFF. The DNA for the CDR3 is TGTGCCAGCAGGTGGAACACTGAAGCTTTCTTT.

This clonotype has ten or more counts. This chain joins TRBV18 and TRBJ2-3, with D perhaps given as TRBD1 or TRBD2 (6 bases each). The V end lost 0 bases, the J end lost 0 bases, and 13 bases lay between the germline ends. This CDR3 comprises 17 residues. Per the germline V gene, CDR1 is KGHSH and CDR2 is LQKENI. The CDR3 DNA is TGTGCCAGCTCACCACCAACCGGGGGCTCCAGCACAGATACGCAGTATTTT. Translation: CASSPPTGGSSTDTQYF.

At least ten counts were recorded for this clonotype. This sequence joins TRBV12-3 or TRBV12-4 and TRBJ2-3, with no clear D. CDR3 length equals 13 residues. V was clipped by 2 bases and J by 0 bases, with 3 bases between them. CDR3: CASSLISTDTQYF. CDR3 coding DNA: TGTGCCAGCAGTTTAATCAGCACAGATACGCAGTATTTT.

The J gene is TRBJ2-7, the V gene TRBV19, with TRBD2 matching 9 bases. The CDR3 is 15 residues long. CDR1 LNHDA and CDR2 SQIVND come from the germline V gene (reference sequence). J was trimmed by 2 bases and V by 3 bases; bases with no gene match: 5. CDR3 loop: CASSIGLAGTYEQYF. DNA of the CDR3: TGTGCCAGTAGTATTGGCCTAGCGGGAACCTACGAGCAGTACTTC.

This clonotype was seen a few times. The chain couples TRBV6-1 to TRBJ2-7, with D possibly matching TRBD1 (6 bases). The CDR3 runs to 17 residues. Trimming removed 6 bases at V and 7 bases at J, with 28 bases between. The germline V gene has CDR1 MNHNS and CDR2 SASEGT. DNA of the CDR3: TGTGCCAGCAGGCGAACCCCGGTGTCAGGGACACTCGGGGAGCAGTACTTC. Translation gives CASRRTPVSGTLGEQYF.

This clonotype showed up many times. The chain links TRBV5-1 to TRBJ1-1; no definite D call. V dropped 0 bases and J dropped 6 bases, with 12 bases sitting between them. CDR3 length equals 14 residues. Per germline, CDR1 SGHRS and CDR2 YFSETQ. CDR3 sequence: CASSLGVVTPEAFF. In DNA form, the CDR3 reads TGCGCCAGCAGCTTGGGGGTTGTGACTCCTGAAGCTTTCTTT.

This clonotype has at least ten counts. The chain combines TRBV6-1 with TRBJ1-2; a possible D gene is TRBD1 (6 bases). V was clipped by 6 bases and J by 2 bases, with 25 bases between them. This CDR3 spans 18 amino acids. The germline CDR1 and CDR2 sequences are MNHNS and SASEGT. The CDR3 nucleotides are TGTGCCAGCAGACAGGGAGGGGGTACAATTTTAAGGAACTATGGCTACACCTTC. Its translation: CASRQGGGTILRNYGYTF.

The sample holds a few counts of this clonotype. The rearrangement joins TRBV29-1 to TRBJ2-1; 7 nucleotides line up with TRBD1. In germline, CDR1 is SQVTM, CDR2 ANQGSEA. The CDR3 consists of 14 residues. The V gene end was trimmed by 6 bases and the J gene end by 15 bases; junction bases not matched to a gene: 20. The CDR3 sequence: CSVPGQVSELVLFF. The CDR3 DNA sequence: TGCAGCGTCCCTGGACAGGTTTCGGAGCTAGTTCTGTTCTTC.

This clonotype was detected ten times or more. DNA of the CDR3: TGTGCCAGCTCACTAGGACAGGGGGCGACCGGGGAGCTGTTTTTT. It encodes CASSLGQGATGELFF. The chain uses TRBV18 and TRBJ2-2; TRBD1 matches 11 bases. The CDR3 consists of 15 residues. From germline, CDR1 is KGHSH and CDR2 LQKENI. V lost 4 bases and J lost 5; bases outside the gene matches: 3.

The chain employs TRBV4-3 and TRBJ2-5; a weak D match, TRBD1 (6 bases). V lost 1 base and J 4 bases, leaving 19 bases between the germline ends. This CDR3 has 17 residues. Germline-derived CDR1 and CDR2 are LGHNA and YSLEER. Written as DNA, the CDR3 is TGCGCCAGCAGCCAAGGAACAGGGCGAGGGAACGCAGAGACCCAGTACTTC. This translates into CASSQGTGRGNAETQYF.

V usage is TRBV5-4 and J usage is TRBJ2-3; D might be TRBD2 (6 bases). Germline loops: CDR1 SGHNT, CDR2 YYREEE (reference sequence). The CDR3 spans 15 residues. Trimming pared 0 bases from V and 4 bases from J, leaving 12 bases between. The CDR3, as DNA: TGTGCCAGCAGCTTGGGTCCGGGAGAGGCAGATACGCAGTATTTT. The encoded protein is CASSLGPGEADTQYF.

The table lists this clonotype with many counts. The chain combines TRBV28 with TRBJ2-5; D is ambiguous. The CDR3 is 13 residues long. V gave up 3 bases and J gave up 5 bases, with 10 bases separating them. Germline V gives CDR1 MDHEN, CDR2 SYDVKM. CDR3 bases: TGTGCCAGCAGTTTTGCAGGTCCCGAGACCCAGTACTTC. Its translation: CASSFAGPETQYF.

This chain connects TRBV11-1 to TRBJ2-1; D is possibly TRBD1 (6 bases). Deletions cut 3 bases from V and 4 bases from J, with 13 bases between. Germline lookup yields CDR1 SGHAT and CDR2 FQDESV (reference sequence). This CDR3 comprises 15 residues. In DNA, the CDR3 is TGTGCCAGCAGCTTCACGAACAGGGCATACAATGAGCAGTTCTTC. It is translated as CASSFTNRAYNEQFF.

This clonotype turned up a few times. The rearrangement joins TRBV27 to TRBJ1-6; the D gene is possibly TRBD1 (5 bases). There are 19 residues in the CDR3. The germline V gene has CDR1 MNHEY and CDR2 SMNVEV (reference sequence). V dropped 5 bases and J dropped 0 bases, with 20 bases sitting between them. The CDR3 DNA follows: TGTGCCAGCAGTATCTTCGGGGGGGGATCTAGCTCCTATAATTCACCCCTCCACTTT. Its translation: CASSIFGGGSSSYNSPLHF.

The V gene is TRBV10-3, the J gene TRBJ2-7; D is tentatively TRBD1 or TRBD2 (6 bases each). CDR1 and CDR2 (germline): ENHRY, SYGVKD. The CDR3 length is 14 residues. Trimming shortened V by 3 bases and J by 7 bases, and 16 bases separated the two germline ends. The CDR3 spells CAISDGPGAGEQYF. As DNA, the CDR3 is TGTGCCATCAGTGACGGCCCAGGGGCGGGAGAGCAGTACTTC.

This clonotype was seen repeatedly, ten times or more. This sequence joins TRBV12-3 or TRBV12-4 and TRBJ2-5, with D perhaps matching TRBD1 (6 bases). With 4 bases removed from V and 1 base from J, the gap between germline ends came to 10 bases. The CDR3 has 14 amino acids. CDR3 protein: CASSYGQSQETQYF. Written as DNA, the CDR3 is TGTGCCAGCAGTTATGGACAGTCCCAAGAGACCCAGTACTTC.

About this clonotype itself: The CDR3 does not end in the conserved phenylalanine or tryptophan, so this is likely a read error. The V and J genes are TRBV7-2 and TRBJ2-7; 8 bases agree with TRBD1. Trimming took 0 bases from V and 6 from J; bases not matched to a gene: 7. Germline V gene sequence: CDR1 SGHTA, CDR2 FQGNSA. The CDR3 contains 15 residues. The CDR3 spells CASSLAGTGVTEQYY. In nucleotides, the CDR3 is TGTGCCAGCAGCTTAGCGGGGACAGGTGTAACCGAGCAGTACTAC.

This clonotype was observed a few times. The CDR3 is CSARDPKQGGTNIQYF. The CDR3 DNA reads as TGCAGTGCTAGAGACCCTAAACAGGGGGGCACCAACATTCAGTACTTC. This sequence joins TRBV20-1 and TRBJ2-4; 8 bases fit TRBD1. After removal of 0 bases from V and 7 bases from J, the junction contained 11 bases not matched to a gene. The CDR3 consists of 16 residues. Germline V CDR1 and CDR2: DFQATT, SNEGSKA (reference sequence).

This clonotype showed up just a few times. This chain links TRBV18 with TRBJ1-6; 8 nucleotides align to TRBD1. The CDR3 consists of 14 residues. Trimming cost V 4 bases and J 9 bases; bases outside gene matches: 5. The germline gives CDR1 KGHSH, CDR2 LQKENI. CDR3 loop: CASSRDRGGSPLHF. CDR3 sequence (DNA): TGTGCCAGCTCACGAGACAGGGGAGGTTCACCCCTCCACTTT.

There are a few counts of this clonotype. V is TRBV27 and J is TRBJ1-1; D is possibly TRBD1 (5 bases). The germline V gene encodes CDR1 MNHEY and CDR2 SMNVEV (reference sequence). The CDR3 has 14 residues. Trimming took off 6 bases at V and 3 bases at J, with 14 bases between the two ends. The CDR3 nucleotides are TGTGCCAGCAGCTCTCCATCAGGGTACACTGAAGCTTTCTTT. It specifies CASSSPSGYTEAFF.

This clonotype was seen at least ten times. Here the CDR3 reads CASSQESAGGNNEQFF. CDR3 in DNA: TGTGCCAGCAGCCAAGAGTCAGCGGGAGGGAACAATGAGCAGTTCTTC. V is TRBV4-2 and J is TRBJ2-1; TRBD2 agrees at 10 bases. With V trimmed by 0 bases and J by 5 bases, 4 bases remained unmatched. CDR1 and CDR2 (germline): LGHNA, YNFKEQ. This CDR3 has 16 residues.

V and J are TRBV4-3 and TRBJ2-7, with a weak D call TRBD1 (5 bases). Germline-derived CDR1 and CDR2 are LGHNA and YSLEER. V lost 0 bases, J lost 5 bases, and 17 bases lay in between. The CDR3 spans 16 residues. CDR3 nucleotide sequence: TGCGCCAGCAGCCAAGATCCCCGCAGGGTTGCCCACGAGCAGTACTTC. Its protein product is CASSQDPRRVAHEQYF.

In this sample, this clonotype turned up many times. This chain joins TRBV3-1 and TRBJ1-6; D gene ambiguous. The germline CDR1 and CDR2 sequences are LGHDT and YNNKEL (reference sequence). Trimming shortened V by 4 bases and J by 8 bases, and 6 bases separated the two germline ends. There are 12 residues in the CDR3. This CDR3 is CASSPKDSPLHF. The CDR3 region has the DNA TGTGCCAGCAGCCCAAAGGATTCACCCCTCCACTTT. Together with reference TRBV3-1 and TRBJ1-6, the CDR3 gives the full variable domain: DTAVSQTPKYLVTQMGNDKSIKCEQNLGHDTMYWYKQDSKKFLKIMFSYNNKELIINETVPNRFSPKSPDKAHLNLHINSLELGDSAVYFCASSPKDSPLHFGNGTRLTVT.

This clonotype was recorded many times. This rearrangement joins TRBV28 to TRBJ1-6; perhaps TRBD1 as D (6 bases). Germline CDR1 and CDR2: MDHEN and SYDVKM. CDR3 length equals 14 residues. The V end lost 3 bases, the J end lost 10 bases, and 13 bases lay between the germline ends. The CDR3 sequence is CASSFTGKWSPLHF. The CDR3 coding sequence is TGTGCCAGCAGTTTCACAGGGAAATGGTCACCCCTCCACTTT.

This chain links TRBV29-1 with TRBJ2-5, with a possible D match to TRBD1 (6 bases). Germline V lookup: CDR1 SQVTM, CDR2 ANQGSEA. This CDR3 has 14 residues. V dropped 7 bases and J dropped 7 bases, with 22 bases sitting between them. CDR3 nucleotide sequence: TGCAGCGCCACGATTCGACAGGATGGCGGGACCCAGTACTTC. The encoded protein is CSATIRQDGGTQYF.

The table lists this clonotype with a few counts. CDR3 protein: CASSPEPGVSSYEQYF. The CDR3 bases are TGCGCCAGCAGTCCGGAACCGGGAGTTAGCTCCTACGAGCAGTACTTC. The chain carries TRBV5-1 and TRBJ2-7, with TRBD2 as a possible D gene (6 bases). V lost 5 bases and J lost 0, with 18 bases in between. The V gene's germline CDR1 is SGHRS and CDR2 YFSETQ. This CDR3 spans 16 amino acids.